What follows describes a single T cell receptor beta chain. What it recognizes is unknown. The CDR3 has 13 amino acids. Germline V CDR1 and CDR2: MDHEN, SYDVKM. The J segment lost 3 bases and the V segment lost 4 bases, leaving 3 bases of the junction unmatched. This entry belongs to a study of Ad26.COV2.S vaccination and SARS-CoV-2 variants. In the study overall: Ad26.COV2.S, an intramuscular injection, was given once or twice 56 days apart. The study's findings and limits: Vaccinees displayed broader spike-specific TCR repertoires than placebo recipients.

Only in-frame clones appear in the TCRdb table, and some are missing; sequencing was by immunoSEQ multiplex PCR. Of 400,000 to 450,000 clones listed, about nine tenths are singletons. Treatment defined: around 19 received Ad26.COV2.S at low or high dose, single or two shots; several received placebo; per-sample allocation not given. On day 63 after the first injection, vaccine and placebo recipients gave samples. The TCR was taken from a person between 18 and 60 years old who received the Ad26.COV2.S COVID-19 vaccine or a placebo. The rearrangement uses TRBV28 and TRBJ2-7; the match to TRBD2 covers 7 bases. The material was peripheral blood, obtained in a trial of Ad26.COV2.S vaccine versus placebo. CDR3 sequence reads: CASSYAGDYEQYF. In DNA form, the CDR3 reads TGTGCCAGCAGTTACGCGGGAGACTACGAGCAGTACTTC.